The 19 T cell receptor beta chains presented below share a single source sample, sequenced in a study of blood T cell repertoires in COVID-19. Data came from immunoSEQ multiplex PCR; TCRdb stores just in-frame clones and leaves some out. The data contain some 100,000 clones, roughly 88% of them singletons. Specimen: peripheral blood. These receptors came from a woman aged 55-69 years with acute or convalescent COVID-19.

The chain joins TRBV7-8 to TRBJ1-1, with D maybe TRBD1 (5 bases). This CDR3 comprises 13 residues. Trimming stripped 5 bases from V and 1 base from J, with 8 bases between. Germline CDR1 is SGHVS and CDR2 is FQNEAQ. The CDR3 region has the DNA TGTGCCAGCAGCCTAGACAGGAACACTGAAGCTTTCTTT. Its translation is CASSLDRNTEAFF. Together with reference TRBV7-8 and TRBJ1-1, the CDR3 gives the full variable domain: GAGVSQSPRYKVAKRGQDVALRCDPISGHVSLFWYQQALGQGPEFLTYFQNEAQLDKSGLPSDRFFAERPEGSVSTLKIQRTQQEDSAVYLCASSLDRNTEAFFGQGTRLTVV.

This rearrangement joins TRBV7-9 to TRBJ1-1; D may be TRBD1 (5 bases). V shed 5 bases and J shed 0 bases, with 7 bases lying between them. CDR3 length: 13 amino acids. The germline CDR1 and CDR2 sequences are SEHNR and FQNEAQ (reference sequence). CDR3 residues: CASSPRVNTEAFF. The CDR3 bases are TGTGCCAGCAGCCCCAGGGTGAACACTGAAGCTTTCTTT.

The rearrangement uses TRBV12-3 or TRBV12-4 and TRBJ1-1; unclear D gene. The CDR3 sequence is 12 residues long. Trimming took 3 bases from V and 11 from J, leaving 13 bases between them. CDR3 coding DNA: TGTGCCAGCAGTTTTGGAGGGCTCGCGGCTTTCTTT. Its protein product is CASSFGGLAAFF.

This chain connects TRBV24-1 to TRBJ2-7; TRBD2 matches 13 bases. J lost 8 bases, V lost 3 bases, and 9 bases had no gene match. CDR3 size: 16 residues. Germline V gene data show CDR1 as KGHDR and CDR2 as SFDVKD. The CDR3 region is CATSDSPGLAGRKQYF. The CDR3 region has the DNA TGTGCCACCAGTGATAGTCCGGGACTAGCGGGAAGAAAGCAGTACTTC.

This chain joins TRBV6-2 or TRBV6-3 and TRBJ1-5; D gene ambiguous. The V end was cut by 2 bases, the J end by 3 bases, with 26 bases between. This CDR3 has 20 amino acids. CDR1 is MNHEY, CDR2 SVGEGT, per germline. CDR3 bases: TGTGCCAGCAGTTACGTCAGTCTAGCTATAAGAGCTATATTCAATCAGCCCCAGCATTTT. Encoded protein: CASSYVSLAIRAIFNQPQHF.

V gene TRBV6-2 or TRBV6-3 combines with J gene TRBJ1-1; 7 nucleotides agree with TRBD1. Germline CDR1 MNHEY, CDR2 SVGEGT. V was clipped by 5 bases and J by 10 bases; unmatched bases: 7. This CDR3 has 12 amino acids. The CDR3 nucleotides are TGTGCCAGCAGTCGGGACAGTGGATCAGCTTTCTTT. This sequence encodes CASSRDSGSAFF.

The count of this clone is one. The chain joins TRBV5-1 to TRBJ1-3; a possible D gene is TRBD1 (5 bases). Per the germline V gene, CDR1 is SGHRS and CDR2 is YFSETQ. This CDR3 has 15 amino acids. Trimming stripped 4 bases from V and 4 bases from J, with 15 bases between. CDR3 sequence: CASSVTGNPGNTIYF. CDR3 coding DNA: TGCGCCAGCAGCGTTACAGGAAACCCGGGAAACACCATATATTTT.

CDR3 in amino acids: CSVEGYGQGPFFF. DNA of the CDR3: TGCAGCGTGGAGGGGTATGGACAGGGGCCCTTTTTCTTT. The V call is TRBV29-1, the J call TRBJ1-1, with 9 bases fitting TRBD1. The germline gives CDR1 SQVTM, CDR2 ANQGSEA. CDR3 length: 13 residues. J lost 13 bases, V lost 6 bases, and 15 bases had no gene match.

V is TRBV6-6 and J is TRBJ2-1; 9 positions match TRBD2. The CDR3 sequence is 14 residues long. V was clipped by 5 bases and J by 6 bases; unmatched bases: 5. The germline V gene encodes CDR1 MNHNY and CDR2 SVGAGI (reference sequence). The CDR3 coding sequence is TGTGCCAGCAGTATAGCGGGAGTTGTCAATGAGCAGTTCTTC. Translating it yields CASSIAGVVNEQFF.

The chain links TRBV4-2 to TRBJ2-2; 10 bases agree with TRBD2. This CDR3 contains 20 residues. Per the germline V gene, CDR1 is LGHNA and CDR2 is YNFKEQ. V dropped 3 bases and J dropped 5; count of bases not matched to a gene: 18. The CDR3 nucleotides read TGTGCCAGCAGCCAGGCCCTAGGAAAGCGGGAGGGCCGGAGTACCGGGGAGCTGTTTTTT. This gives the protein CASSQALGKREGRSTGELFF.

The chain carries TRBV10-3 and TRBJ1-1, with D perhaps matching TRBD1 (6 bases). Germline CDR1 and CDR2: ENHRY and SYGVKD. Trimming shortened V by 7 bases and J by 0 bases, and 12 bases separated the two germline ends. The CDR3 sequence is 14 residues long. For the CDR3, the DNA is TGTGCCATCACCCGGCAGGGGATGAACACTGAAGCTTTCTTT. Encoded protein: CAITRQGMNTEAFF.

This chain uses TRBV11-3 with TRBJ1-1; D call uncertain. Germline V lookup: CDR1 SGHNT, CDR2 YENEEA. CDR3 length equals 13 residues. Between the trimmed V and J ends, which lost 7 bases and 0 bases, there was a span of 9 bases. DNA for the CDR3: TGTGCCAGCACCATGCGTGTGAACACTGAAGCTTTCTTT. It is translated as CASTMRVNTEAFF.

The chain couples TRBV28 to TRBJ1-1; D unclear. Trimming left V 7 bases short and J 5 bases short, with 11 bases between. The CDR3 contains 12 residues. Germline-derived CDR1 and CDR2 are MDHEN and SYDVKM. CDR3 DNA sequence: TGTGCCAGCACCCAACCCCGGACTGAAGCTTTCTTT. Its translation: CASTQPRTEAFF.

The gene calls are TRBV5-5 and TRBJ2-7; 8 nucleotides agree with TRBD1. Germline V gives CDR1 SGHKS, CDR2 YYEKEE (reference sequence). The V segment lost 4 bases and the J segment 4 bases; nucleotides outside the gene matches: 16. The CDR3 sequence is 17 residues long. CDR3 bases: TGTGCCAGCAGCCAGGCACTACAGGGGGTCGATCGATACGAGCAGTACGTC. This gives the protein CASSQALQGVDRYEQYV.

The rearrangement uses TRBV18 and TRBJ2-7; 11 nucleotides align to TRBD1. Germline V gene sequence: CDR1 KGHSH, CDR2 LQKENI. V lost 1 base to trimming and J lost 4 bases; unmatched junction nucleotides: 0. This CDR3 contains 14 residues. The CDR3 DNA sequence: TGTGCCAGCTCACCACGGGACAGGGGGTACGAGCAGTACTTC. Translated: CASSPRDRGYEQYF.

The V call is TRBV24-1, the J call TRBJ2-3, with 7 bases aligning to TRBD1. The CDR3 extends over 16 amino acids. Unmatched junction bases numbered 8, after V lost 4 bases and J lost 2 bases. Germline V gives CDR1 KGHDR, CDR2 SFDVKD. This CDR3 reads CATSDTTGTVTDTQYF. CDR3 nucleotides: TGTGCCACCAGTGACACTACCGGGACAGTCACAGATACGCAGTATTTT.

The V and J genes are TRBV7-6 and TRBJ2-1; 7 bases agree with TRBD1. Trimming took 7 bases from V and 4 from J; bases not matched to a gene: 4. In germline, CDR1 is SGHVS, CDR2 FNYEAQ. The CDR3 is made up of 13 amino acids. The CDR3 is CASTRDSYNEQFF. The CDR3 DNA follows: TGTGCCAGCACCCGGGACAGTTACAATGAGCAGTTCTTC.

The rearrangement links TRBV5-1 to TRBJ1-1; TRBD1 aligns across 7 bases. Germline V gene lookup returns CDR1 SGHRS and CDR2 YFSETQ. V gave up 4 bases and J gave up 0 bases; unmatched junction bases: 3. The CDR3 consists of 14 residues. The DNA for the CDR3 is TGCGCCAGCAGCCCCAGGGGGATGAACACTGAAGCTTTCTTT. This gives the protein CASSPRGMNTEAFF.

The CDR3 nucleotides read TGTGCCAGCAGTTTTAACGCCAGGAACACTGAAGCTTTCTTT. It is translated as CASSFNARNTEAFF. The chain carries TRBV28 and TRBJ1-1; D unclear. The germline V gene encodes CDR1 MDHEN and CDR2 SYDVKM. CDR3 length: 14 residues. Trimming left V 3 bases short and J 1 base short, with 9 bases between.